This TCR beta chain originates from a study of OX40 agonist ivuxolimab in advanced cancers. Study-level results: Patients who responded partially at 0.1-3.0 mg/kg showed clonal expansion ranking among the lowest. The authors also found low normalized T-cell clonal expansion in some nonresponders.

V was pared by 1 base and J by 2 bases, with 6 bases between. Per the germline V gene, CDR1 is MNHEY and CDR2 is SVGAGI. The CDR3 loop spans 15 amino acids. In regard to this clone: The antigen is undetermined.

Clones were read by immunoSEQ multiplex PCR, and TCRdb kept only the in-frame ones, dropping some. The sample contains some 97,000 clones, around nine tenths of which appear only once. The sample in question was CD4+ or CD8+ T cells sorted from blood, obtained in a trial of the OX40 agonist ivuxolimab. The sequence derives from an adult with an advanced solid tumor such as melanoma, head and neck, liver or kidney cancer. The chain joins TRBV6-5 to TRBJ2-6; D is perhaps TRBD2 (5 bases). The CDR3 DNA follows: TGTGCCAGCAGTTACTACGGGGCTGGGGCCAACGTCCTGACTTTC. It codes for CASSYYGAGANVLTF.